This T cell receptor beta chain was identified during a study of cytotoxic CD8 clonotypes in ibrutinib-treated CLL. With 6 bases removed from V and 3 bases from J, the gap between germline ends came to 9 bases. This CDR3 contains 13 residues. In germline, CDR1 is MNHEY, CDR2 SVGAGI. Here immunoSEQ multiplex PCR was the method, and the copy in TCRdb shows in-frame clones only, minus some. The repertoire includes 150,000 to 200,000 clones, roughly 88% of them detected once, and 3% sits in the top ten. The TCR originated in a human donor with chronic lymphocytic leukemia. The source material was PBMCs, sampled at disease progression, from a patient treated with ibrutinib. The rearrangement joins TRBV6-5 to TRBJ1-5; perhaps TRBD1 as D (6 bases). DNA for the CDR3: TGTGCCAGCAGCGGACAGACCAATCAGCCCCAGCATTTT. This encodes CASSGQTNQPQHF.